This T cell receptor (beta chain) was found in a study of blood T cell repertoires in COVID-19. Study-level information: Samples came from the United States, Italy and Spain, spanning acute and convalescent COVID-19.

Original handling: Estimation of nucleated cell counts relied on the amplification of reference gene primers. Clones were read by immunoSEQ multiplex PCR, and TCRdb kept only the in-frame ones, dropping some. V and J calls plus clone size are reproduced from that table; the DNA served to infer D and trimming. The sample holds about 370,000 clones, over 75% seen once. CDR3 length: 15 residues. Germline V lookup: CDR1 MNHEY, CDR2 SVGEGT. Unmatched junction bases numbered 4, after V lost 2 bases and J lost 6 bases. Cohort allocation depended upon clinical history that participants reported. Recovery meant two consecutive negative NP/OP PCR tests, professional clearance, or resolved symptoms.

Sequenced material: PBMCs or T cells enriched from blood (not recorded which). V gene TRBV6-2 or TRBV6-3 combines with J gene TRBJ1-5, with 10 bases matching TRBD1. This receptor was taken from a man between 18 and 35 years old who had recovered from COVID-19. The CDR3 bases are TGTGCCAGCAGTTACGGACAGGGGGGGGGTCAGCCCCAGCATTTT. This sequence encodes CASSYGQGGGQPQHF.